This entry concerns a single T cell receptor beta chain. These data come from a study of blood T cell repertoires in COVID-19. The germline V gene has CDR1 LGHDT and CDR2 YNNKEL (reference sequence). The V gene lost 5 bases and the J gene lost 2 bases, with 13 bases spanning the gap. This CDR3 comprises 14 residues. How the authors handled the data: Estimates of nucleated cell counts were drawn from the amplification of reference gene primers. Profiled with immunoSEQ multiplex PCR; TCRdb holds only in-frame clones, not every one. For V, J and clone size, that table is used; D and trimming come from the DNA. The table shows tens of thousands of clones, with around 86% occurring only once.

The material sequenced was peripheral blood. This clonotype was sampled from a woman aged 60-70 years with acute or convalescent COVID-19. The rearrangement joins TRBV3-1 (or the pseudogene TRBV3-2) to TRBJ2-7, with D unresolved. This CDR3 reads CASSETRNPYEQYF. The CDR3, as DNA: TGTGCCAGCAGCGAGACTCGGAACCCCTACGAGCAGTACTTC.